Detailed here is one TCR beta chain. Antigen specificity is unknown. The donors were members of the roughly 130-subject validation cohort (separate from the approximately 670-subject first cohort). These data are taken from a study of cytomegalovirus exposure and HLA in healthy donors. Findings of the study overall: The study found most TCR sequences rare, yet found some public TCRs in many donors.

The CDR3 runs to 14 residues. Germline CDR1 SGHVS, CDR2 FQNEAQ. V was clipped by 0 bases and J by 7 bases, with 12 bases between them. The data were produced by immunoSEQ multiplex PCR, yet TCRdb's version contains in-frame clones alone and is incomplete. The data show some 45,000 clones, with approximately 90% seen just once and more than 4.5% held by the top ten. This sequence joins TRBV7-8 and TRBJ2-5, with D possibly being TRBD1 (5 bases). The sequencing sample was made of PBMCs. This TCR was recovered from a man between 18 and 35 years old in good health and CMV-seronegative. The CDR3 protein is CASSLAETAGTQYF. The CDR3 DNA follows: TGTGCCAGCAGCTTAGCAGAGACAGCCGGGACCCAGTACTTC.